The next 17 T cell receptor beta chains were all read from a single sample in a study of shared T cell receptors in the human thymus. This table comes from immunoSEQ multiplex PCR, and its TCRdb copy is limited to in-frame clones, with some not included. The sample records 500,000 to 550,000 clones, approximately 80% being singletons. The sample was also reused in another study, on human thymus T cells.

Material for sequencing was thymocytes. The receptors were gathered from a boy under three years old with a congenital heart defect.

This chain's CDR3 is CASSLAGDYEQYF. CDR3 nucleotides: TGCGCCAGCAGTCTAGCGGGAGACTACGAGCAGTACTTC. The gene calls are TRBV23-1 and TRBJ2-7, with 9 nucleotides matching TRBD2. TRBV23-1 qualifies as an ORF whose function is uncertain. The CDR3 extends over 13 amino acids. V shed 4 bases and J 3 bases; nucleotides not matched to a gene: 1.

The DNA for the CDR3 is TGTGCCAGCAGCCCGAAAGACAGGGCGACGGGGTACGAGCAGTACTTC. Protein: CASSPKDRATGYEQYF. This rearrangement joins TRBV14 to TRBJ2-7, with TRBD1 matching over 7 bases. V shed 4 bases, J shed 4 bases, and the junction held 13 bases outside the gene matches. The CDR3 totals 16 residues. Germline CDR1 SGHDN, CDR2 FVKESK.

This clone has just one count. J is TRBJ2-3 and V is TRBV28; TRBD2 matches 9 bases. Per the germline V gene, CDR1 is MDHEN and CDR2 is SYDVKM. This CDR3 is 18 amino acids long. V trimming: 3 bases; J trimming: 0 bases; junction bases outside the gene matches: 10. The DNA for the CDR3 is TGTGCCAGCAGTTTTTTCCCCCCTAGCGGGACTAGCACAGATACGCAGTATTTT. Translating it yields CASSFFPPSGTSTDTQYF.

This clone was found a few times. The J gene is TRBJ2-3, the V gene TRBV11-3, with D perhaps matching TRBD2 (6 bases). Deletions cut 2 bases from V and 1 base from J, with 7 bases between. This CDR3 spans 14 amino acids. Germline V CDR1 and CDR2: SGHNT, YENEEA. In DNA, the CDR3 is TGTGCCAGCAGCTTATCGGGGGGCACAGATACGCAGTATTTT. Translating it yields CASSLSGGTDTQYF.

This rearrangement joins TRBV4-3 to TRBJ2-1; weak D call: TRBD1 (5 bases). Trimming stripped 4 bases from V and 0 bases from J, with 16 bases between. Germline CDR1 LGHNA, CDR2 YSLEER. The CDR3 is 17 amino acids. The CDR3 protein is CASSLLRLDSSYNEQFF. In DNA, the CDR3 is TGCGCCAGCAGCCTTCTCAGGCTTGACAGCTCCTACAATGAGCAGTTCTTC.

CDR3 coding DNA: TGTGCCAGCAGCCCATACCGACTAGCGGGAGGACCGGGCATTCAGTACTTC. Translation: CASSPYRLAGGPGIQYF. The chain joins TRBV7-2 to TRBJ2-4; the match to TRBD2 covers 13 bases. Looked up from germline, CDR1 is SGHTA and CDR2 is FQGNSA. The length of the CDR3 is 17 residues. With V trimmed by 5 bases and J by 9 bases, 13 bases remained unmatched.

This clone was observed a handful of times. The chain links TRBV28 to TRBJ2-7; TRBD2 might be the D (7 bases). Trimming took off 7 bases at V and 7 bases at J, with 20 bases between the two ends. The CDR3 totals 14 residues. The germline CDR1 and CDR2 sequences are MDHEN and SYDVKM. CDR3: CASKFTRGAGEQYF. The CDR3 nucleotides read TGTGCCAGCAAATTTACTCGGGGGGCGGGGGAGCAGTACTTC.

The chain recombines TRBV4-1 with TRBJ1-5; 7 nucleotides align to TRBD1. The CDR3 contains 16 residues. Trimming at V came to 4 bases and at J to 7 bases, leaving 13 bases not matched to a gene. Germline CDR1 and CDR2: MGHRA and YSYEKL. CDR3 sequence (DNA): TGCGCCAGCAGCCTAGATCCGAGACAGGGCCCCCAGCCCCAGCATTTT. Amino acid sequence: CASSLDPRQGPQPQHF.

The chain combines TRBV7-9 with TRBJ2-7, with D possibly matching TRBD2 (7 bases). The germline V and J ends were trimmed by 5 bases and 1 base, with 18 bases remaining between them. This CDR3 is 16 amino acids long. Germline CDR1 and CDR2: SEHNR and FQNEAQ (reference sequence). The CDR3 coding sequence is TGTGCCAGCAGCCCCCCGGGGGGCGAAGGATCCTACGAGCAGTACTTC. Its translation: CASSPPGGEGSYEQYF. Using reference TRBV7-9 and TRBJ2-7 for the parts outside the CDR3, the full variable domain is DTGVSQNPRHKITKRGQNVTFRCDPISEHNRLYWYRQTLGQGPEFLTYFQNEAQLEKSRLLSDRFSAERPKGSFSTLEIQRTEQGDSAMYLCASSPPGGEGSYEQYFGPGTRLTVT.

The CDR3 coding sequence is TGTGCCACCAGCAGAGATGACGGACAGGGGGCTTTGGGGAATTCACCCCTCCACTTT. This encodes CATSRDDGQGALGNSPLHF. The V and J genes are TRBV15 and TRBJ1-6; 11 bases line up with TRBD1. Germline-derived CDR1 and CDR2 are LNHNV and YYDKDF (reference sequence). The V gene end was trimmed by 0 bases and the J gene end by 7 bases; junction bases not matched to a gene: 11. CDR3 length: 19 residues.

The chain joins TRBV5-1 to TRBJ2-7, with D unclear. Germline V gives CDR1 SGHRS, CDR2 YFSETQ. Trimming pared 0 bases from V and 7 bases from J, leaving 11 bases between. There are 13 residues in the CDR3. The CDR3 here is CASSLAELKEQYF. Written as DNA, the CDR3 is TGCGCCAGCAGCTTGGCCGAGCTTAAGGAGCAGTACTTC.

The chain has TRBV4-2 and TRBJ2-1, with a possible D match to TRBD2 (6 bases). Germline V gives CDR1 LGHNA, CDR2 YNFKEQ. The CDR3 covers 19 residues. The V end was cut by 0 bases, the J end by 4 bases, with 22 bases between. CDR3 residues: CASSQDLVASATEYNEQFF. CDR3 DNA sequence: TGTGCCAGCAGCCAAGATCTAGTAGCTAGCGCAACGGAATACAATGAGCAGTTCTTC.

The chain's CDR3 is CASPSLGGQGATYEQYF. The CDR3 bases are TGTGCCAGCCCTTCCTTAGGAGGACAGGGGGCGACCTACGAGCAGTACTTC. The chain combines TRBV7-4 with TRBJ2-7; TRBD1 matches at 11 bases. This CDR3 comprises 17 residues. The trim removed 8 bases at V and 2 bases at J, leaving 14 bases unmatched. The germline V gene encodes CDR1 SGHVT and CDR2 SQSDAQ.

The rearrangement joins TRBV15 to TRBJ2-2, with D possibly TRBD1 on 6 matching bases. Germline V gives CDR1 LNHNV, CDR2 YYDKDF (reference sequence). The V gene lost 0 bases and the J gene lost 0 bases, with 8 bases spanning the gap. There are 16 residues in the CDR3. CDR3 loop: CATSRDGQPNTGELFF. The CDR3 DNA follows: TGTGCCACCAGCAGAGATGGACAGCCGAACACCGGGGAGCTGTTTTTT.

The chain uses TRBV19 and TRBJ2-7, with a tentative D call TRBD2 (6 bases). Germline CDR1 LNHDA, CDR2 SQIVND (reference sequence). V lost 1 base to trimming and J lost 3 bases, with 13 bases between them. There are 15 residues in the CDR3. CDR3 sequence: CASSIARERVYEQYF. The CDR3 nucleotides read TGTGCCAGTAGTATAGCTCGGGAGAGGGTCTACGAGCAGTACTTC.

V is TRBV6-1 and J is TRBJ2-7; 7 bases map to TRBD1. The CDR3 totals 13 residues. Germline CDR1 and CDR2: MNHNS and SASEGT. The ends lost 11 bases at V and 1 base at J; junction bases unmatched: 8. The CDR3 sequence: CAGRQGASYEQYF. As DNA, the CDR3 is TGTGCCGGACGACAGGGTGCGTCCTACGAGCAGTACTTC.

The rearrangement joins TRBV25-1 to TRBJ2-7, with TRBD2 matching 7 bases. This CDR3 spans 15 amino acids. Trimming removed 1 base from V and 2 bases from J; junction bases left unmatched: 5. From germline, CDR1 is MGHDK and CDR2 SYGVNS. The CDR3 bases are TGTGCCAGCAGTGAATCCAGCGGGGTCCCCTACGAGCAGTACTTC. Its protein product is CASSESSGVPYEQYF.